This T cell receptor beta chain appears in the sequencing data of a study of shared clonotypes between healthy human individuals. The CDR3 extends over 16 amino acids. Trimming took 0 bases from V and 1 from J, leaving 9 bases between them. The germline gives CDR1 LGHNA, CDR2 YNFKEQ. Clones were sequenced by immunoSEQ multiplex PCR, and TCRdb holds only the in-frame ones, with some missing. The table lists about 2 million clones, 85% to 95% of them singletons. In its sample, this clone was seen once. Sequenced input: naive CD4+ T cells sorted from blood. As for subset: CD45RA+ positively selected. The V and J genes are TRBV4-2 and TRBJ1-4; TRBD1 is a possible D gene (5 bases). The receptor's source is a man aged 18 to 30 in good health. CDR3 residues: CASSQDGTGTNEKLFF. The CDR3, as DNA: TGTGCCAGCAGCCAAGATGGGACGGGAACTAATGAAAAACTGTTTTTT.